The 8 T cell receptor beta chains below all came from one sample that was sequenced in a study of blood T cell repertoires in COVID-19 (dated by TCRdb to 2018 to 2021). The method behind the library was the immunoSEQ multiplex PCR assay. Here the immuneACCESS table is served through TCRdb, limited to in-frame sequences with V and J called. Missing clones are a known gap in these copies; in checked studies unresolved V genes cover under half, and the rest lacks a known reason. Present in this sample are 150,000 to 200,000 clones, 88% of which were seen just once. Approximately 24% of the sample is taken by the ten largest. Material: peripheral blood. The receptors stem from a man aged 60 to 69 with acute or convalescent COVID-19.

The CDR3 sequence: CASGLVPGAADTQYF. DNA of the CDR3: TGTGCTAGTGGTTTGGTACCAGGGGCAGCAGATACGCAGTATTTT. This sequence joins TRBV12-5 and TRBJ2-3; maybe TRBD1 (6 bases). The V end was cut by 0 bases, the J end by 4 bases, with 11 bases between. CDR1 and CDR2 from the germline V gene are LGHNT and FRNRAP. CDR3 size: 15 residues.

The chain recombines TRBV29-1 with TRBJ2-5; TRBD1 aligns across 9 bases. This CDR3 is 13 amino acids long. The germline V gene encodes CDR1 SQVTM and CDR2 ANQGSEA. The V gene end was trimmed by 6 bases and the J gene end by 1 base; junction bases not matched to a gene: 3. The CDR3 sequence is CSVYRGLQETQYF. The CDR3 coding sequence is TGCAGCGTCTACAGGGGGCTCCAAGAGACCCAGTACTTC.

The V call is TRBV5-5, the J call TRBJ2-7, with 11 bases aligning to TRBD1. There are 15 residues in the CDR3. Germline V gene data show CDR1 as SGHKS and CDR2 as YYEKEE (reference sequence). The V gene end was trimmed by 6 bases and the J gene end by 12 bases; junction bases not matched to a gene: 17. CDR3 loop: CASNRNPGQGDLVYF. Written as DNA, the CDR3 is TGTGCCAGCAACCGAAATCCGGGACAGGGGGATTTGGTGTACTTC.

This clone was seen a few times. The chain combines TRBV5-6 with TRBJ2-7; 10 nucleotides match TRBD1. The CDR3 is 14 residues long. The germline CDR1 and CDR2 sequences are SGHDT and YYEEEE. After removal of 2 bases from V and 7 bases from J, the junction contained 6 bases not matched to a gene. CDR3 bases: TGTGCCAGCAGCTTTAGACAGGGGGCGAAGGAGCAGTACTTC. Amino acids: CASSFRQGAKEQYF. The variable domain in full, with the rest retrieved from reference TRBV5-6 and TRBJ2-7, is DAGVTQSPTHLIKTRGQQVTLRCSPKSGHDTVSWYQQALGQGPQFIFQYYEEEERQRGNFPDRFSGHQFPNYSSELNVNALLLGDSALYLCASSFRQGAKEQYFGPGTRLTVT.

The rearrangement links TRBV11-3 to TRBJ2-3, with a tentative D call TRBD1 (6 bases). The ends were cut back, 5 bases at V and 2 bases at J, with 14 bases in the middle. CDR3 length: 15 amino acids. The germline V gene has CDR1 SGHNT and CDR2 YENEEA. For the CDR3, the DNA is TGTGCCAGCAGCCACAGGGATACCACCACAGATACGCAGTATTTT. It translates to CASSHRDTTTDTQYF.

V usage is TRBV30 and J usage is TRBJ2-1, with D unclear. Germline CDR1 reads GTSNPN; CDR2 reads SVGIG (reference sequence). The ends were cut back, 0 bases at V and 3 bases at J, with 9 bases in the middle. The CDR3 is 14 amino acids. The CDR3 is CAWSVLSLYNEQFF. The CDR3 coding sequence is TGTGCCTGGAGTGTGCTATCCCTCTACAATGAGCAGTTCTTC. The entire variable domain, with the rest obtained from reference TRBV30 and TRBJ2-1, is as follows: SQTIHQWPATLVQPVGSPLSLECTVEGTSNPNLYWYRQAAGRGLQLLFYSVGIGQISSEVPQNLSASRPQDRQFILSSKKLLLSDSGFYLCAWSVLSLYNEQFFGPGTRLTVL.

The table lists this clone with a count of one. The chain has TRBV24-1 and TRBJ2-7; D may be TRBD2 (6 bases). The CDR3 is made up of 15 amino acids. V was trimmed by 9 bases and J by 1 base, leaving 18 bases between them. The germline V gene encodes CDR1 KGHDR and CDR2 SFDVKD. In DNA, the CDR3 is TGTGCCACCGATTCTTCGGGAGAAACATCCTACGAGCAGTACGTC. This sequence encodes CATDSSGETSYEQYV.

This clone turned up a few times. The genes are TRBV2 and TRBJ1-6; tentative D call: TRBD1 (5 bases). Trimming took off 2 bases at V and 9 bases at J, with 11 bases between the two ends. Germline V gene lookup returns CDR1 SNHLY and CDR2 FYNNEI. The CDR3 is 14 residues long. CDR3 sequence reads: CASSELGEGSPLHF. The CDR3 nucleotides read TGTGCCAGCAGTGAACTAGGGGAGGGTTCACCCCTCCACTTT.